The clone carrying this T cell receptor (beta chain) appeared a few times. This sample also contains other DNA sequences that code for the same CDR3. The germline V gene has CDR1 SGHTA and CDR2 FQGNSA. This CDR3 region has 13 residues. V dropped 1 base and J dropped 3 bases, with 6 bases sitting between them. Libraries were prepared by immunoSEQ multiplex PCR; TCRdb keeps only in-frame clonotypes and omits some of them. This sample yields about 300,000 clones, of which 86% are seen a single time; around 1.5% belongs to the top ten. These data come from a study of blood T cell repertoires in COVID-19. Study-wide context: The analysed material was cDNA or gDNA that came from T cells, B-cell-depleted T cells, or PBMCs.

V and J are TRBV7-2 and TRBJ1-1; D not resolved. This clonotype was obtained from a woman in her fifties or sixties with acute or convalescent COVID-19. The specimen sequenced was peripheral blood. This CDR3 reads CASSLVRDTEAFF. DNA of the CDR3: TGTGCCAGCAGCTTAGTTCGGGACACTGAAGCTTTCTTT.